Described below is a single TCR beta chain sequence and its context. What it binds is unknown. The source of the sample is a study of OX40 agonist ivuxolimab in advanced cancers. Study-level information: Recorded diagnoses for dose-escalation patients were hepatocellular carcinoma, melanoma, renal cell or head and neck cancer. Participants could have had prior anti-PD-1, anti-PD-L1 or anti-CTLA-4 therapy, and around 40% had some. Among those treated, three patients had partial responses, one with hepatocellular carcinoma and two with cutaneous melanoma. The study's findings and limits: Dose levels from 0.1 to 3.0 mg/kg saw CD4+ and CD8+ blood T cells expand clonally by week 6.

Clones were sequenced by immunoSEQ multiplex PCR, and TCRdb holds only the in-frame ones, with some missing. The sample yields about 50,000 clones, approximately 91% seen once. Germline V gene sequence: CDR1 SGHVS, CDR2 FNYEAQ. The V gene lost 5 bases and the J gene lost 7 bases, with 14 bases spanning the gap. This CDR3 has 14 residues. V and J are TRBV7-6 and TRBJ2-2; D possibly corresponds to TRBD1 (6 bases). Here the sequenced sample was CD4+ or CD8+ T cells sorted from blood, taken in a trial of the OX40 agonist ivuxolimab. The sequence came from an adult with an advanced solid tumor such as melanoma, head and neck, liver or kidney cancer. DNA of the CDR3: TGTGCCAGCAGCCACCGTCAGGGGTACGGGGAGCTGTTTTTT. It specifies CASSHRQGYGELFF. The variable domain in full, with the rest retrieved from reference TRBV7-6 and TRBJ2-2, is GAGVSQSPRYKVTKRGQDVALRCDPISGHVSLYWYRQALGQGPEFLTYFNYEAQQDKSGLPNDRFSAERPEGSISTLTIQRTEQRDSAMYRCASSHRQGYGELFFGEGSRLTVL.